The 28 T cell receptor beta chains below were found in one sample sequenced in a study of beta chain features in type 1 diabetes. Expressed TCRB transcripts were sequenced after all isolated RNA was converted to cDNA. The data were produced by immunoSEQ multiplex PCR, yet TCRdb's version contains in-frame clones alone and is incomplete. This table has around 500,000 clones, around 30% appearing once. The source material was naive CD4+ T cells from blood. The origin of the receptors is a man in his late teens or twenties in good health.

This clone was observed a few times. Other DNA sequences in the same sample also yield this CDR3. The CDR3 DNA sequence: TGTGCCAGCAGCGTAGCGGGCACAGATACGCAGTATTTT. Its protein is CASSVAGTDTQYF. J is TRBJ2-3 and V is TRBV9; no reliable D call. The ends were cut back, 0 bases at V and 1 base at J, with 3 bases in the middle. CDR1 is SGDLS, CDR2 YYNGEE, per germline. CDR3 size: 13 residues.

This clone occurred a few times. The genes are TRBV19 and TRBJ2-5; D perhaps matches TRBD2 (5 bases). Trimming removed 5 bases at V and 5 bases at J, with 12 bases between. The CDR3 loop spans 13 amino acids. Germline V CDR1 and CDR2: LNHDA, SQIVND (reference sequence). In nucleotides, the CDR3 is TGTGCCAGTAGTTCCCCGGGATGGGAGACCCAGTACTTC. Its protein product is CASSSPGWETQYF.

The chain recombines TRBV5-1 with TRBJ2-6; D ambiguous. Trimming shortened V by 0 bases and J by 3 bases, and 1 base separated the two germline ends. The CDR3 covers 13 residues. Germline CDR1 and CDR2: SGHRS and YFSETQ. CDR3 DNA sequence: TGCGCCAGCAGCTTGGATGGGGCCAACGTCCTGACTTTC. Protein sequence: CASSLDGANVLTF.

The chain recombines TRBV27 with TRBJ2-5, with 9 bases fitting TRBD2. J was trimmed by 5 bases and V by 6 bases; bases with no gene match: 7. This CDR3 contains 14 residues. Germline values: CDR1 MNHEY, CDR2 SMNVEV (reference sequence). The CDR3 loop is CASRDLGLAETQYF. CDR3 nucleotides: TGTGCCAGCAGGGACCTTGGACTAGCGGAGACCCAGTACTTC.

The sample holds a few counts of this clone. The V and J genes are TRBV27 and TRBJ2-6; TRBD1 is a possible D gene (6 bases). This CDR3 region has 16 residues. CDR1 MNHEY and CDR2 SMNVEV come from the germline V gene (reference sequence). The germline V and J ends were trimmed by 3 bases and 0 bases, with 9 bases remaining between them. The CDR3 sequence: CASSFGQLSGANVLTF. CDR3 nucleotides: TGTGCCAGCAGTTTCGGACAGCTCTCTGGGGCCAACGTCCTGACTTTC.

This rearrangement joins TRBV5-4 to TRBJ1-2; 9 bases align to TRBD1. The germline CDR1 and CDR2 sequences are SGHNT and YYREEE (reference sequence). The CDR3 is 15 residues long. The ends lost 4 bases at V and 4 bases at J; junction bases unmatched: 8. As DNA, the CDR3 is TGTGCCAGCAGCAGAGTGGACAGGGGTAGCTATGGCTACACCTTC. It translates to CASSRVDRGSYGYTF.

This clone was picked up a small number of times. The genes are TRBV2 and TRBJ1-1; D remains unclear. V shed 5 bases and J shed 7 bases, with 8 bases lying between them. The CDR3 sequence is 11 residues long. Germline CDR1 is SNHLY and CDR2 is FYNNEI. The CDR3 here is CASSYSNEAFF. The CDR3, as DNA: TGTGCCAGCAGTTACAGCAATGAAGCTTTCTTT.

The genes are TRBV7-2 and TRBJ2-1, with D possibly TRBD2 on 5 matching bases. CDR1 and CDR2 from the germline V gene are SGHTA and FQGNSA. Trimming removed 1 base from V and 7 bases from J, with 11 bases in between. This CDR3 has 14 residues. The CDR3 loop reads CASSLGPSLNEQFF. The CDR3 coding sequence is TGTGCCAGCAGCTTAGGACCTAGCTTGAATGAGCAGTTCTTC.

This chain connects TRBV4-3 to TRBJ1-1; a possible D gene is TRBD1 (5 bases). V was trimmed by 0 bases and J by 0 bases, leaving 17 bases between them. CDR3 size: 18 residues. Germline-derived CDR1 and CDR2 are LGHNA and YSLEER. Here the CDR3 DNA reads TGCGCCAGCAGCCAAGATGGGGCAGGGAGGGGAATGAACACTGAAGCTTTCTTT. Its protein product is CASSQDGAGRGMNTEAFF.

This chain's CDR3 is CASSLRLAAGGDEQFF. CDR3 bases: TGTGCCAGCAGCCTCAGACTAGCCGCCGGGGGCGATGAGCAGTTCTTC. This chain joins TRBV5-4 and TRBJ2-1, with D maybe TRBD2 (7 bases). This CDR3 is built from 16 residues. Trimming took off 4 bases at V and 8 bases at J, with 22 bases between the two ends. The germline CDR1 and CDR2 sequences are SGHNT and YYREEE (reference sequence). The entire variable domain, with the rest obtained from reference TRBV5-4 and TRBJ2-1, is as follows: ETGVTQSPTHLIKTRGQQVTLRCSSQSGHNTVSWYQQALGQGPQFIFQYYREEENGRGNFPPRFSGLQFPNYSSELNVNALELDDSALYLCASSLRLAAGGDEQFFGPGTRLTVL.

This clone was counted a few times. The chain carries TRBV28 and TRBJ2-6, with TRBD2 as a possible D gene (5 bases). CDR1 is MDHEN, CDR2 SYDVKM, per germline. The ends were cut back, 7 bases at V and 1 base at J, with 11 bases in the middle. The CDR3 is 15 residues long. The CDR3 loop is CASIMPGSGANVLTF. CDR3 nucleotides: TGTGCCAGCATCATGCCGGGGTCTGGGGCCAACGTCCTGACTTTC.

The chain links TRBV4-2 to TRBJ2-1; 7 nucleotides line up with TRBD2. The CDR3 is 16 residues long. The J segment lost 3 bases and the V segment lost 4 bases, leaving 9 bases of the junction unmatched. Germline V gives CDR1 LGHNA, CDR2 YNFKEQ. CDR3 residues: CASSLQPLADYNEQFF. DNA of the CDR3: TGTGCCAGCAGCCTCCAGCCGCTAGCGGACTACAATGAGCAGTTCTTC.

This chain links TRBV29-1 with TRBJ2-3, with a tentative D call TRBD1 (5 bases). The CDR3 consists of 12 residues. V was cut by 3 bases and J by 4 bases, with 8 bases left in between. Germline CDR1 is SQVTM and CDR2 is ANQGSEA. The CDR3 DNA follows: TGCAGCGTTGAGCAGGGCCCAGATACGCAGTATTTT. It encodes CSVEQGPDTQYF.

This clone has just a few counts. The J gene is TRBJ2-1, the V gene TRBV7-2; 11 positions agree with TRBD2. Germline-derived CDR1 and CDR2 are SGHTA and FQGNSA. Trimming at V came to 5 bases and at J to 3 bases, leaving 3 bases not matched to a gene. The CDR3 runs 15 residues. The CDR3 reads CASSKTSGVYNEQFF. The CDR3 DNA reads TGTGCCAGCAGCAAGACTAGCGGGGTCTACAATGAGCAGTTCTTC.

This clone was counted only a few times. V gene TRBV11-2 combines with J gene TRBJ2-4, with 9 bases matching TRBD1. Germline V lookup: CDR1 SGHAT, CDR2 FQNNGV. This CDR3 contains 15 residues. The junction had 8 bases not matched to a gene; V was cut back by 1 base and J by 10 bases. The CDR3 is CASSLGYRGPEIQYF. CDR3 in DNA: TGTGCCAGCAGCTTAGGTTACAGGGGGCCGGAGATTCAGTACTTC.

Turning to this clone: This specimen includes other DNA sequences encoding the same CDR3. V usage is TRBV29-1 and J usage is TRBJ2-7; maybe TRBD2 (7 bases). The CDR3 runs 13 residues. Trimming shortened V by 7 bases and J by 2 bases, and 15 bases separated the two germline ends. Germline V gives CDR1 SQVTM, CDR2 ANQGSEA. CDR3 sequence (DNA): TGCAGCGGCGGGGGCCAGGCAGCCTACGAGCAGTACTTC. It yields the protein CSGGGQAAYEQYF.

The CDR3 DNA follows: TGCGCCAGCAGTCACGGATCCGCAGGGGCGGTGAATACCGGGGAGCTGTTTTTT. Amino acid sequence: CASSHGSAGAVNTGELFF. The chain carries TRBV4-3 and TRBJ2-2; a possible D gene is TRBD1 (6 bases). CDR1 LGHNA and CDR2 YSLEER come from the germline V gene. The CDR3 loop spans 18 amino acids. V lost 6 bases, J lost 5 bases, and 25 bases lay in between.

This chain connects TRBV21-1 to TRBJ2-1; the D call TRBD2 from the table was never checked on the DNA. TRBV21-1 is marked as a pseudogene. This CDR3 spans 19 amino acids. CDR3 residues: CASSKVGLAGVRAYNEQFF. The CDR3 DNA follows: TGTGCCAGCAGCAAAGTTGGACTAGCGGGAGTACGCGCCTACAATGAGCAGTTCTTC.

This chain's CDR3 is CATRARRGDTEAFF. In DNA form, the CDR3 reads TGTGCCACCAGGGCGAGGAGGGGGGACACTGAAGCTTTCTTT. The gene calls are TRBV15 and TRBJ1-1; possible D gene TRBD1, 6 bases. This CDR3 is built from 14 residues. The V end was cut by 6 bases, the J end by 3 bases, with 14 bases between. Germline loops: CDR1 LNHNV, CDR2 YYDKDF (reference sequence).

There are a few counts of this clone. The chain recombines TRBV7-8 with TRBJ2-1; the D gene is possibly TRBD2 (6 bases). The CDR3 has 15 amino acids. Germline lookup yields CDR1 SGHVS and CDR2 FQNEAQ. The ends were cut back, 1 base at V and 2 bases at J, with 9 bases in the middle. CDR3 in amino acids: CASSLVGGAYNEQFF. The DNA of the CDR3 is TGTGCCAGCAGCTTAGTAGGCGGGGCCTACAATGAGCAGTTCTTC.

CDR3 loop: CASSSRGQMETQYF. CDR3 DNA: TGTGCCAGCAGTTCAAGGGGGCAGATGGAGACCCAGTACTTC. The V call is TRBV6-6, the J call TRBJ2-5, with 7 bases matching TRBD1. From germline, CDR1 is MNHNY and CDR2 SVGAGI (reference sequence). The CDR3 length is 14 residues. J gave up 5 bases and V 4 bases, and 7 bases lay outside the gene matches.

The chain combines TRBV5-1 with TRBJ2-1; 8 nucleotides agree with TRBD2. The CDR3 has 13 residues. Trimming cost V 4 bases and J 5 bases; bases outside gene matches: 2. Germline loops: CDR1 SGHRS, CDR2 YFSETQ. The CDR3 here is CASSQAGDNEQFF. For the CDR3, the DNA is TGCGCCAGCAGCCAAGCGGGAGACAATGAGCAGTTCTTC.

The chain couples TRBV7-2 to TRBJ1-1; no reliable D call. Germline CDR1 reads SGHTA; CDR2 reads FQGNSA. The CDR3 is 13 amino acids. Trimming left V 1 base short and J 5 bases short, with 8 bases between. CDR3 DNA: TGTGCCAGCAGCTTAGGAACTAGGACTGAAGCTTTCTTT. Translating gives CASSLGTRTEAFF.

This clone has more than one count but fewer than ten. The DNA for the CDR3 is TGCAGCGTTGATACAGGGGGCTATGGCTACACCTTC. Protein sequence: CSVDTGGYGYTF. The chain uses TRBV29-1 and TRBJ1-2, with 8 nucleotides matching TRBD1. V dropped 3 bases and J dropped 4; count of bases not matched to a gene: 1. CDR1 and CDR2 (germline): SQVTM, ANQGSEA. This CDR3 has 12 amino acids. The full variable domain, rest sourced from reference TRBV29-1 and TRBJ1-2, is SAVISQKPSRDICQRGTSLTIQCQVDSQVTMMFWYRQQPGQSLTLIATANQGSEATYESGFVIDKFPISRPNLTFSTLTVSNMSPEDSSIYLCSVDTGGYGYTFGSGTRLTVV.

V and J are TRBV18 and TRBJ1-2; D not certain. Germline-derived CDR1 and CDR2 are KGHSH and LQKENI. There are 14 residues in the CDR3. The V and J ends lost 2 bases and 3 bases respectively, with 10 bases between them. CDR3 sequence (DNA): TGTGCCAGCTCACCAACCGGCGCTGACTATGGCTACACCTTC. As protein: CASSPTGADYGYTF.

This chain uses TRBV4-2 with TRBJ1-3; D gene uncertain. Per germline, CDR1 LGHNA and CDR2 YNFKEQ. The CDR3 spans 12 residues. Trimming removed 0 bases from V and 9 bases from J, with 6 bases in between. The CDR3 DNA reads TGTGCCAGCAGCCAAGATTCAGGCACCATATATTTT. Encoded protein: CASSQDSGTIYF.

Concerning this clone: In the same sample, other DNA sequences code for this CDR3. The chain joins TRBV23-1 to TRBJ2-2; D gene uncertain. TRBV23-1 is treated as an ORF (open reading frame) with a function not yet certain. V lost 0 bases and J 6 bases, leaving 5 bases between the germline ends. This CDR3 comprises 13 residues. The CDR3 sequence is CASSQSRAGELFF. CDR3 bases: TGCGCCAGCAGTCAATCTAGGGCCGGGGAGCTGTTTTTT.

The chain links TRBV7-6 to TRBJ1-1; a weak D match, TRBD1 (6 bases). This CDR3 region has 15 residues. V shed 1 base and J shed 1 base, with 10 bases lying between them. In germline, CDR1 is SGHVS, CDR2 FNYEAQ. CDR3 in amino acids: CASSLVGGGNTEAFF. CDR3 bases: TGTGCCAGCAGCTTAGTAGGGGGTGGGAACACTGAAGCTTTCTTT.